This is a list of T cell receptor beta chains from one sample in a study of shared clonotypes between healthy human individuals. Method: immunoSEQ multiplex PCR; TCRdb's copy keeps in-frame clones and lacks some. The sample includes about 2.1 million clones, around 95% of them seen just once. Material: naive CD8+ T cells from PBMCs. The receptors were gathered from a man aged 18 to 35 in good health. Some clones in this sample may be carry-over from other donors' samples. Each CDR3 is given with its conserved first and last residue. Each record gives: D gene, J gene, V gene, CDR3 protein. D genes are given only for firm matches.

TRBD1 | TRBJ1-5 | TRBV4-3 | CASSQGQGYQPQHF
TRBD1 | TRBJ2-6 | TRBV4-1 | CASSQGTEGPGANVLTF
TRBD1 | TRBJ2-3 | TRBV7-6 | CASSSLGQGATDTQYF
- | TRBJ2-3 | TRBV9 | CASSVAVGRTDTQYF
- | TRBJ2-3 | TRBV29-1 | CSVTRNPQAGAVLSDTQYF
- | TRBJ2-1 | TRBV5-1 | CASSLDSLSSYNEQFF
- | TRBJ2-1 | TRBV7-9 | CASSFGRVNAEQFF
- | TRBJ2-3 | TRBV11-2 | CASSLDRDSTDTQYF
- | TRBJ1-2 | TRBV7-9 | CASTIHPRGADGYTF
- | TRBJ2-1 | TRBV19 | CASSMNRGNEQFF
TRBD2 | TRBJ2-1 | TRBV13 | CASSPLAGMDNEQFF
TRBD1 | TRBJ1-2 | TRBV27 | CASSEGQFYGYTF
- | TRBJ2-7 | TRBV7-9 | CASSLVGYEQYF
TRBD1 | TRBJ1-2 | TRBV12-5 | CASGLVDRGYESGYTF
- | TRBJ1-1 | TRBV7-8 | CASSLDSSGLNTEAFF
- | TRBJ2-7 | TRBV7-6 | CASSPRETTPPYEQYF
- | TRBJ2-2 | TRBV6-6 | CASSYYRDTTGELFF
TRBD1 | TRBJ2-1 | TRBV6-1 | CASRDRGVYNEQFF
- | TRBJ2-2 | TRBV18 | CASSLTGRGTGELFF
TRBD1 | TRBJ2-7 | TRBV4-3 | CASSQLTGQGAYEQYF
TRBD1 | TRBJ1-2 | TRBV5-4 | CASSKGQVDGYTF
- | TRBJ2-7 | TRBV6-1 | CASSERYSSYEQYF
TRBD2 | TRBJ2-1 | TRBV28 | CASSLGEREVNEQFF
- | TRBJ1-5 | TRBV4-1 | CASSQDPAGVSQPQHF
TRBD1 | TRBJ2-2 | TRBV5-8 | CASSFRDRGLSAGELFF
TRBD2 | TRBJ2-7 | TRBV27 | CASKPGLAGGGEQYF
- | TRBJ2-2 | TRBV7-9 | CASSLAYVNTGELFF
- | TRBJ2-1 | TRBV13 | CASSFRDTDGEQFF
- | TRBJ1-1 | TRBV28 | CASSFYFGTLNTEAFF
TRBD1 | TRBJ2-7 | TRBV6-5 | CASSYGTGAYEQYF
TRBD2 | TRBJ2-3 | TRBV10-3 | CAISDRLAGVLGTDTQYF
TRBD2 | TRBJ2-3 | TRBV18 | CASSPPRLAGTHTDTQYF
TRBD1 | TRBJ1-1 | TRBV5-4 | CASSLGQGAVNTEAFF
TRBD2 | TRBJ2-7 | TRBV6-1 | CASSDQTLLGRASYEQYF
- | TRBJ1-5 | TRBV19 | CASSIRQGEYSNQPQHF
- | TRBJ1-1 | TRBV28 | CASRLSDRLNTEAFF
TRBD2 | TRBJ2-1 | TRBV28 | CASSPPWTSGSSDEQFF